The 5 T cell receptor beta chains below come from one sample, sequenced in a study of T cells after yellow fever vaccination. One entry per CDR3 protein, called by TCRdb with MiXCR from the 5' RACE reads. The sample has 250,000 or so distinct CDR3 sequences, more than 3.5% seen once. The sample in question was PBMCs, obtained 15 days after the yellow fever booster vaccination. These receptors all come from a man between 18 and 35 years old who received the YFV17D yellow fever vaccine.

This clonotype appeared a few times. The chain couples TRBV23-1 to TRBJ1-5, with TRBD1 as a possible D gene (5 bases). TRBV23-1 belongs to the ORF category, with a function that is uncertain. The CDR3 runs to 15 residues. The V end lost 4 bases, the J end lost 0 bases, and 10 bases lay between the germline ends. DNA for the CDR3: TGCGCCAGCAGTCGCGTAGGGACTAGCAATCAGCCCCAGCATTTT. Translated: CASSRVGTSNQPQHF.

This clonotype was counted many times. This chain joins TRBV27 and TRBJ1-1; D gene uncertain. CDR3 size: 15 residues. Germline CDR1 and CDR2: MNHEY and SMNVEV (reference sequence). Trimming stripped 0 bases from V and 1 base from J, with 9 bases between. The DNA for the CDR3 is TGTGCCAGCAGTTTATCGGTGAAGCAGAACACTGAAGCTTTCTTT. It translates to CASSLSVKQNTEAFF.

J is TRBJ2-5 and V is TRBV5-1, with 7 bases that match TRBD1. Germline CDR1 and CDR2: SGHRS and YFSETQ. Unmatched junction bases numbered 11, after V lost 4 bases and J lost 5 bases. CDR3 length equals 15 residues. CDR3 coding DNA: TGCGCCAGCAGCCGGTGGGACCCCAGGGGGGAGACCCAGTACTTC. As protein: CASSRWDPRGETQYF.

This clonotype was recorded many times. The chain recombines TRBV18 with TRBJ2-7; the D is unclear. Germline V gene sequence: CDR1 KGHSH, CDR2 LQKENI. The V gene lost 4 bases and the J gene lost 1 base, with 11 bases spanning the gap. The CDR3 runs 14 residues. The CDR3 sequence is CASSRPEVSYEQYV. For the CDR3, the DNA is TGTGCCAGCTCACGACCCGAGGTATCCTACGAGCAGTACGTC.

This clonotype was recorded at least ten times. The rearrangement links TRBV7-2 to TRBJ1-5; TRBD1 agrees at 8 bases. V was pared by 3 bases and J by 4 bases, with 2 bases of the junction left unmatched. This CDR3 comprises 14 residues. The germline V gene has CDR1 SGHTA and CDR2 FQGNSA. CDR3 region: CASSLGQVNQPQHF. DNA of the CDR3: TGTGCCAGCAGCTTGGGACAGGTGAATCAGCCCCAGCATTTT.